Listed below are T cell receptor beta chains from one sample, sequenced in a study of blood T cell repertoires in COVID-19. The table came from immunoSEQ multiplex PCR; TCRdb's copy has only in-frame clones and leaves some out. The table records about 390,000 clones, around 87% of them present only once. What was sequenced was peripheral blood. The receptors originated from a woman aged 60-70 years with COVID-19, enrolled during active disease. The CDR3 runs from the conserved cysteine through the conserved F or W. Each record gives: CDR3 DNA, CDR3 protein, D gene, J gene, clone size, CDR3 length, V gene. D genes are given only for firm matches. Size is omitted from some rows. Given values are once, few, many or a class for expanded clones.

CDR3 DNA: TGTGCCAGCACTCGAGAGACAGGGTTCAACGAGCAGTACTTC
CDR3 protein: CASTRETGFNEQYF
D gene: TRBD1
J gene: TRBJ2-7
clone size: .
CDR3 length: 14
V gene: TRBV2

CDR3 DNA: TGTGCCAGCAGCCCGGGACAGGGGTTTAATGAGCAGTTCTTC
CDR3 protein: CASSPGQGFNEQFF
D gene: TRBD1
J gene: TRBJ2-1
clone size: .
CDR3 length: 14
V gene: TRBV7-3

CDR3 DNA: TGTGCCAGCAGCAGACGACTAGCGGTCCAAGAGACCCAGTACTTC
CDR3 protein: CASSRRLAVQETQYF
D gene: TRBD2
J gene: TRBJ2-5
clone size: .
CDR3 length: 15
V gene: TRBV9

CDR3 DNA: TGTGCCAGCAGCCGACTGGGGGGGCCTCAGAATGAGCAGTTCTTC
CDR3 protein: CASSRLGGPQNEQFF
D gene: .
J gene: TRBJ2-1
clone size: .
CDR3 length: 15
V gene: TRBV6-4

CDR3 DNA: TGTGCCAGCAGCCCCAGGACAGGGGTGAGGGTCTACGAGCAGTACTTC
CDR3 protein: CASSPRTGVRVYEQYF
D gene: TRBD1
J gene: TRBJ2-7
clone size: once
CDR3 length: 16
V gene: TRBV7-9

CDR3 DNA: TGTGCCAGCAGCTCGGGACTAGCGGGGTTTGATACGCAGTATTTT
CDR3 protein: CASSSGLAGFDTQYF
D gene: TRBD2
J gene: TRBJ2-3
clone size: .
CDR3 length: 15
V gene: TRBV5-4

CDR3 DNA: TGTGCCAGCATTCTGACGACCCTAGCGCCCCTCCACTTT
CDR3 protein: CASILTTLAPLHF
D gene: .
J gene: TRBJ1-6
clone size: .
CDR3 length: 13
V gene: TRBV6-5

CDR3 DNA: TGTGCCAGCAGTGACCCGACAGGGGAGAGGGTTAACTATGGCTACACCTTC
CDR3 protein: CASSDPTGERVNYGYTF
D gene: TRBD1
J gene: TRBJ1-2
clone size: .
CDR3 length: 17
V gene: TRBV2

CDR3 DNA: TGCGCCAGCAGCTTTGGGCTAGCGCGTAGCACAGATACGCAGTATTTT
CDR3 protein: CASSFGLARSTDTQYF
D gene: .
J gene: TRBJ2-3
clone size: .
CDR3 length: 16
V gene: TRBV5-1

CDR3 DNA: TGCGCCAGCAGCTCGACCGACCTCACAGGGAAGGAGACCCAGTACTTC
CDR3 protein: CASSSTDLTGKETQYF
D gene: .
J gene: TRBJ2-5
clone size: .
CDR3 length: 16
V gene: TRBV5-1

CDR3 DNA: TGCGCCAGCAGCTTGGGATATCGGCGGGTCCTCACTGAAGCTTTCTTT
CDR3 protein: CASSLGYRRVLTEAFF
D gene: .
J gene: TRBJ1-1
clone size: .
CDR3 length: 16
V gene: TRBV5-1

CDR3 DNA: TGTGCCAGTAGAAGGACGGGAAACACCGGGGAGCTGTTTTTT
CDR3 protein: CASRRTGNTGELFF
D gene: .
J gene: TRBJ2-2
clone size: .
CDR3 length: 14
V gene: TRBV19

CDR3 DNA: TGTGCCAGCTCGTCGACGGGACTAGCGGGGGGAGGAGAGACCCAGTACTTC
CDR3 protein: CASSSTGLAGGGETQYF
D gene: TRBD2
J gene: TRBJ2-5
clone size: .
CDR3 length: 17
V gene: TRBV18

CDR3 DNA: TGTGCCAGTAGTATAGCCGTAGAAAGCTCCTACGAGCAGTACTTC
CDR3 protein: CASSIAVESSYEQYF
D gene: .
J gene: TRBJ2-7
clone size: .
CDR3 length: 15
V gene: TRBV19

CDR3 DNA: TGTGCCAGCTCACCCGCTGGGACAGGCACTGAAGCTTTCTTT
CDR3 protein: CASSPAGTGTEAFF
D gene: TRBD1
J gene: TRBJ1-1
clone size: .
CDR3 length: 14
V gene: TRBV18

CDR3 DNA: TGTGCCAGCAGTAACTCGGATACGCAGTATTTT
CDR3 protein: CASSNSDTQYF
D gene: .
J gene: TRBJ2-3
clone size: .
CDR3 length: 11
V gene: TRBV25-1

CDR3 DNA: TGTGCCAGCAGCTTATGGGGGGATTCGTCTGGCTACACCTTC
CDR3 protein: CASSLWGDSSGYTF
D gene: .
J gene: TRBJ1-2
clone size: once
CDR3 length: 14
V gene: TRBV7-9

CDR3 DNA: TGTGCCAGTGGGGACAGGGCTCATTCACCCCTCCACTTT
CDR3 protein: CASGDRAHSPLHF
D gene: TRBD1
J gene: TRBJ1-6
clone size: .
CDR3 length: 13
V gene: TRBV19

CDR3 DNA: TGTGCCAGCAGCCTAACAGGGGGATGGCAGCCCCAGCATTTT
CDR3 protein: CASSLTGGWQPQHF
D gene: TRBD1
J gene: TRBJ1-5
clone size: once
CDR3 length: 14
V gene: TRBV7-8

CDR3 DNA: TGTGCCAGTAGCGACAGGGGGCGCGACAATTCACCCCTCCACTTT
CDR3 protein: CASSDRGRDNSPLHF
D gene: TRBD1
J gene: TRBJ1-6
clone size: .
CDR3 length: 15
V gene: TRBV19

CDR3 DNA: TGTGCCAGCACCCTAGGAGGGAATTCACCCCTCCACTTT
CDR3 protein: CASTLGGNSPLHF
D gene: .
J gene: TRBJ1-6
clone size: .
CDR3 length: 13
V gene: TRBV12-3/TRBV12-4

CDR3 DNA: TGCGCCAGCAGCCAAGGGAGGGACAGGGGTTCACCCCTCCACTTT
CDR3 protein: CASSQGRDRGSPLHF
D gene: TRBD1
J gene: TRBJ1-6
clone size: .
CDR3 length: 15
V gene: TRBV4-1

CDR3 DNA: TGTGCCAGCAGGGAGCGGGGGGGAAACATTCAGTACTTC
CDR3 protein: CASRERGGNIQYF
D gene: TRBD2
J gene: TRBJ2-4
clone size: .
CDR3 length: 13
V gene: TRBV6-5

CDR3 DNA: TGTGCCAGCAGCTTAGGACGGAGTAACTATGGCTACACCTTC
CDR3 protein: CASSLGRSNYGYTF
D gene: .
J gene: TRBJ1-2
clone size: .
CDR3 length: 14
V gene: TRBV7-2

CDR3 DNA: TGTGCCAGCAGGGGACAGGGAGCGCGGAACACCATATATTTT
CDR3 protein: CASRGQGARNTIYF
D gene: TRBD1
J gene: TRBJ1-3
clone size: .
CDR3 length: 14
V gene: TRBV6-5

CDR3 DNA: TGTGCCAGCTCACCAGTCGACAGCTATTATGGCTACACCTTC
CDR3 protein: CASSPVDSYYGYTF
D gene: .
J gene: TRBJ1-2
clone size: .
CDR3 length: 14
V gene: TRBV18

CDR3 DNA: TGTGCCAGCAGCCGATCCCTATACAATGAGCAGTTCTTC
CDR3 protein: CASSRSLYNEQFF
D gene: .
J gene: TRBJ2-1
clone size: .
CDR3 length: 13
V gene: TRBV4-2